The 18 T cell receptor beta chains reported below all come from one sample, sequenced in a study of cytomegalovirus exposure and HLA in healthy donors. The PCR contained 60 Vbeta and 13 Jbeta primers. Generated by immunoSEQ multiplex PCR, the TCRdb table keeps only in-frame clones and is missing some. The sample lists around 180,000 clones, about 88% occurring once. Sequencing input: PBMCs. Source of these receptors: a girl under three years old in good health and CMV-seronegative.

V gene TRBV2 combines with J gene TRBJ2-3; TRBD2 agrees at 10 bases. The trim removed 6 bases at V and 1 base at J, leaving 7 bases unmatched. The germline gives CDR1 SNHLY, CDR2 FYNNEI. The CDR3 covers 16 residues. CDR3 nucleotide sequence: TGTGCCAGCAGAAGGACTAGCGGCCCCCGCACAGATACGCAGTATTTT. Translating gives CASRRTSGPRTDTQYF.

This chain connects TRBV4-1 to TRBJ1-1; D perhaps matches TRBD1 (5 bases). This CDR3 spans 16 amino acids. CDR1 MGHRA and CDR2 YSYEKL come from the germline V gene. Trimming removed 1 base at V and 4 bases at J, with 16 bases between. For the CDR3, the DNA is TGCGCCAGCAGCCAAGCTCTCCAGGGCCGTAGCACTGAAGCTTTCTTT. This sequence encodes CASSQALQGRSTEAFF.

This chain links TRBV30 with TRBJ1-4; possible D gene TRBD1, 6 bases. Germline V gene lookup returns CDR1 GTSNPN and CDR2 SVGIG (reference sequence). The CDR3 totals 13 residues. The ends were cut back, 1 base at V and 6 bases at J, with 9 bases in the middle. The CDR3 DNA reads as TGTGCCTGGAGTGGGACAGCCTATGAAAAACTGTTTTTT. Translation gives CAWSGTAYEKLFF.

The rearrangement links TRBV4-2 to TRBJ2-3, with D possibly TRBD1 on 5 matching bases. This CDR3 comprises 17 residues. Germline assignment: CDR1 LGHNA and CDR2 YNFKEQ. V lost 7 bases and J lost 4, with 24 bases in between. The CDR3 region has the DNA TGTGCCAGCACGGTGATGATGTCAGGGTGGCAAGCAGATACGCAGTATTTT. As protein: CASTVMMSGWQADTQYF.

The CDR3 DNA sequence: TGTGCCAGCAGCTTGGGCATCAAACAGGGGGGGACTAATGAAAAACTGTTTTTT. It codes for CASSLGIKQGGTNEKLFF. V and J are TRBV5-6 and TRBJ1-4; 8 positions match TRBD1. The V and J ends lost 0 bases and 2 bases, in that order; junction bases with no gene match: 9. Germline V gene lookup returns CDR1 SGHDT and CDR2 YYEEEE. CDR3 length equals 18 residues.

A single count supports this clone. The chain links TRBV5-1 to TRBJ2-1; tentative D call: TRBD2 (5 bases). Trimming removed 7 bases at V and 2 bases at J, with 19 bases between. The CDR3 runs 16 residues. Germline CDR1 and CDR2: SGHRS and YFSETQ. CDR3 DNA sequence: TGCGCCAGCCTTCTGGTCCCCGGGGTGGCCTACAATGAGCAGTTCTTC. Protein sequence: CASLLVPGVAYNEQFF.

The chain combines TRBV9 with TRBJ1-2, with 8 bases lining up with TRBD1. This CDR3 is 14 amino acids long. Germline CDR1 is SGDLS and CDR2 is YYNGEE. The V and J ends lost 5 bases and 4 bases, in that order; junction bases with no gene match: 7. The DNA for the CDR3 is TGTGCCAGCAGGAGTCCGGGACAGGTCTATGGCTACACCTTC. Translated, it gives CASRSPGQVYGYTF. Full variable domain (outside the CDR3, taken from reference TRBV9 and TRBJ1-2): DSGVTQTPKHLITATGQRVTLRCSPRSGDLSVYWYQQSLDQGLQFLIQYYNGEERAKGNILERFSAQQFPDLHSELNLSSLELGDSALYFCASRSPGQVYGYTFGSGTRLTVV.

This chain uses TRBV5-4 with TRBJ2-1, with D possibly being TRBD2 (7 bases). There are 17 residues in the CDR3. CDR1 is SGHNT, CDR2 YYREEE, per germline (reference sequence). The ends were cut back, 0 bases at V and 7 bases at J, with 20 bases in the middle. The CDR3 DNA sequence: TGTGCCAGCAGCTTGGGGGGCCGCGGGGGAGGGGGGAATGAGCAGTTCTTC. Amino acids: CASSLGGRGGGGNEQFF. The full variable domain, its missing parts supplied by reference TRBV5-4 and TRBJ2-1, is ETGVTQSPTHLIKTRGQQVTLRCSSQSGHNTVSWYQQALGQGPQFIFQYYREEENGRGNFPPRFSGLQFPNYSSELNVNALELDDSALYLCASSLGGRGGGGNEQFFGPGTRLTVL.

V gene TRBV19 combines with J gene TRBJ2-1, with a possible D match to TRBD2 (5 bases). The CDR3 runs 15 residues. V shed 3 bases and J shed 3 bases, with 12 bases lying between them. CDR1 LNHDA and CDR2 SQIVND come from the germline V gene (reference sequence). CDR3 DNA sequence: TGTGCCAGTAGTATTCACGAGGGCTTCTACAATGAGCAGTTCTTC. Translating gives CASSIHEGFYNEQFF.

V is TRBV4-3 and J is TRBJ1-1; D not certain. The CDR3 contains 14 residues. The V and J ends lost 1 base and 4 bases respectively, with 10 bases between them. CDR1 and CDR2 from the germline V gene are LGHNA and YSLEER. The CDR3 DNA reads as TGCGCCAGCAGCCAAGTATTTTCCCTCACTGAAGCTTTCTTT. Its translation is CASSQVFSLTEAFF.

The CDR3 sequence: CASSLRVAGANEQFF. The CDR3 DNA reads as TGTGCCAGCAGCTTACGGGTAGCGGGAGCGAATGAGCAGTTCTTC. The V gene is TRBV7-2, the J gene TRBJ2-1, with 9 bases lining up with TRBD2. The germline V gene encodes CDR1 SGHTA and CDR2 FQGNSA. This CDR3 comprises 15 residues. J gave up 7 bases and V 2 bases, and 6 bases lay outside the gene matches.

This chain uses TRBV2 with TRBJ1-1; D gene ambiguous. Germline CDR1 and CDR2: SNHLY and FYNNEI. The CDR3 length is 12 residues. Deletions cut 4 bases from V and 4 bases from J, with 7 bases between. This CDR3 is CASSAGITEAFF. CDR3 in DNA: TGTGCCAGCAGTGCGGGAATCACTGAAGCTTTCTTT.

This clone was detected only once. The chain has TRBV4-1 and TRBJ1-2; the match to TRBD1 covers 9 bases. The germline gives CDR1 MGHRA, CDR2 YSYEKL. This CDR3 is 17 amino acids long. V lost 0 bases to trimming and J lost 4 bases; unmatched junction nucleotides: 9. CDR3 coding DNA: TGCGCCAGCAGCCAAGAAGACTGGGACAGGGATTTCTATGGCTACACCTTC. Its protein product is CASSQEDWDRDFYGYTF.

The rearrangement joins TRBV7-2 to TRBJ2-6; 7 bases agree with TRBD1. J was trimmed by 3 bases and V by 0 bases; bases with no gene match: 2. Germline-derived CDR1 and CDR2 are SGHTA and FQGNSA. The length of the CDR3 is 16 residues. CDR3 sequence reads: CASSLAGGYGANVLTF. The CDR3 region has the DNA TGTGCCAGCAGCTTAGCAGGGGGCTATGGGGCCAACGTCCTGACTTTC. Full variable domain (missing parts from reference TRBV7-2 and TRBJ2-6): GAGVSQSPSNKVTEKGKDVELRCDPISGHTALYWYRQSLGQGLEFLIYFQGNSAPDKSGLPSDRFSAERTGGSVSTLTIQRTQQEDSAVYLCASSLAGGYGANVLTFGAGSRLTVL.

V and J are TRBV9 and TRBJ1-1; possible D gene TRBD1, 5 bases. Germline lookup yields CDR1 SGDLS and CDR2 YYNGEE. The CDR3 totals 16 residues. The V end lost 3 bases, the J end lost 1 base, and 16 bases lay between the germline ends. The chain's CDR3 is CASSGGLWTGNTEAFF. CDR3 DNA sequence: TGTGCCAGCAGCGGGGGACTTTGGACGGGGAACACTGAAGCTTTCTTT.

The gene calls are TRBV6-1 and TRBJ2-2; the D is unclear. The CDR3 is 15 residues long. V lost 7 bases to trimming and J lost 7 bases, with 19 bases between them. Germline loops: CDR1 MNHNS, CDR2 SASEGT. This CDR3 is CASTFTWSIYGELFF. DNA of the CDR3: TGTGCCAGCACCTTCACCTGGAGCATTTACGGGGAGCTGTTTTTT.

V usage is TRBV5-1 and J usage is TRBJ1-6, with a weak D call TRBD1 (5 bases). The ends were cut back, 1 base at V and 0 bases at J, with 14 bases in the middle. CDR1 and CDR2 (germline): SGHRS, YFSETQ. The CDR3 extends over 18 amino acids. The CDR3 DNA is TGCGCCAGCAGCTTGATTGGGGGGGGGAGCTCCTATAATTCACCCCTCCACTTT. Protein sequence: CASSLIGGGSSYNSPLHF.

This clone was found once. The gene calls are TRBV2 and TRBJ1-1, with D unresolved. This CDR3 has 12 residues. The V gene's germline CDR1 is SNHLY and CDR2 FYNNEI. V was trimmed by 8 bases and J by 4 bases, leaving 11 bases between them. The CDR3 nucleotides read TGTGCCAGCTTGAGATTGGTCACTGAAGCTTTCTTT. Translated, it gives CASLRLVTEAFF.